Listed here is a single TCR beta chain. The target antigen is unknown. Together with a sample-barcoded 5' primer, a J-beta primer mix was included in a second PCR lasting roughly 7 to 11 cycles. TCRdb reprocessed the 5' RACE reads via MiXCR and lists one record per CDR3 protein. The sample yields over 700,000 distinct CDR3 sequences, 20% to 25% seen once. The source of the sample is a study of blood T cells in healthy people across ages. Study-level points and caveats: Observed TCR beta diversity per million T cells went down as age went up. This fall followed a roughly linear course with age.

The CDR3 runs to 19 residues. Per the germline V gene, CDR1 is SQVTM and CDR2 is ANQGSEA. Trimming removed 7 bases from V and 6 bases from J, with 36 bases in between. The same sample was also studied in work on T cells of mothers and their children. That investigation notes: Donors were three healthy Caucasian mothers and their six children.

The specimen sequenced was blood. The TCR comes from a boy aged 5-17 years in good health. This chain links TRBV29-1 with TRBJ1-2; D gene ambiguous. The CDR3 protein is CSAEGSGVLSPAPIHGYTF. CDR3 bases: TGCAGCGCAGAAGGGAGCGGAGTCCTTTCCCCCGCGCCCATCCATGGCTACACCTTC.